The 14 T cell receptor beta chains below all came from one sample that was sequenced in a study of OX40 agonist ivuxolimab in advanced cancers. Profiling relied on immunoSEQ multiplex PCR, and the TCRdb table lists in-frame clones only, not all of them. The repertoire holds approximately 77,000 clones, with about nine tenths as singletons. The sequencing here drew on CD4+ or CD8+ T cells sorted from blood, taken in a trial of the OX40 agonist ivuxolimab. The source is an adult with an advanced solid tumor such as melanoma, head and neck, liver or kidney cancer.

V gene TRBV5-1 combines with J gene TRBJ1-1; D uncertain. The V and J ends lost 3 bases and 0 bases respectively, with 12 bases between them. Germline V CDR1 and CDR2: SGHRS, YFSETQ. The CDR3 covers 15 residues. The CDR3: CASSSSTGMNTEAFF. Here the CDR3 DNA reads TGCGCCAGCAGCTCCTCCACGGGTATGAACACTGAAGCTTTCTTT.

This chain connects TRBV14 to TRBJ2-7; D is tentatively TRBD1 or TRBD2 (5 bases each). Trimming took 4 bases from V and 4 from J, leaving 8 bases between them. CDR1 SGHDN and CDR2 FVKESK come from the germline V gene. The CDR3 covers 12 residues. In DNA form, the CDR3 reads TGTGCCAGCAGCCGGGGGAGTTACGAGCAGTACTTC. This gives the protein CASSRGSYEQYF.

This clone was seen only once. The V call is TRBV11-3, the J call TRBJ2-7; TRBD2 aligns across 11 bases. This CDR3 region has 14 residues. Germline lookup yields CDR1 SGHNT and CDR2 YENEEA. V dropped 4 bases and J dropped 3; count of bases not matched to a gene: 2. CDR3 bases: TGTGCCAGCAGCTCGACTAGCGGGATCTACGAGCAGTACTTC. Amino acids: CASSSTSGIYEQYF. The full variable domain, in which reference TRBV11-3 and TRBJ2-7 provide the parts outside the CDR3, is EAGVVQSPRYKIIEKKQPVAFWCNPISGHNTLYWYLQNLGQGPELLIRYENEEAVDDSQLPKDRFSAERLKGVDSTLKIQPAELGDSAVYLCASSSTSGIYEQYFGPGTRLTVT.

The rearrangement links TRBV5-4 to TRBJ2-1; TRBD2 is a possible D gene (6 bases). Per germline, CDR1 SGHNT and CDR2 YYREEE (reference sequence). The CDR3 contains 14 residues. Trimming stripped 2 bases from V and 6 bases from J, with 12 bases between. CDR3 coding DNA: TGTGCCAGCAGCTTAGAAGCCGGGGGCAATGAGCAGTTCTTC. Protein sequence: CASSLEAGGNEQFF.

The rearrangement joins TRBV11-1 to TRBJ2-7; D is unresolved. The CDR3 sequence is 16 residues long. Germline V gene sequence: CDR1 SGHAT, CDR2 FQDESV (reference sequence). V lost 5 bases, J lost 3 bases, and 20 bases lay in between. CDR3 sequence: CASSLIGMGFNYEQYF. Written as DNA, the CDR3 is TGTGCCAGCAGCCTTATCGGCATGGGGTTCAACTACGAGCAGTACTTC.

V gene TRBV7-2 combines with J gene TRBJ1-1; D is undetermined. The CDR3 consists of 14 residues. Germline lookup yields CDR1 SGHTA and CDR2 FQGNSA. V dropped 1 base and J dropped 3 bases, with 9 bases sitting between them. Here the CDR3 reads CASSLGGRYTEAFF. DNA of the CDR3: TGTGCCAGCAGCTTAGGAGGGAGATACACTGAAGCTTTCTTT.

The chain recombines TRBV7-9 with TRBJ1-1, with D possibly TRBD1 on 6 matching bases. This CDR3 is built from 16 residues. Germline-derived CDR1 and CDR2 are SEHNR and FQNEAQ (reference sequence). V was shortened by 7 bases and J by 1 base, with 19 bases between the two germline ends. The CDR3 DNA reads TGTGCCAGCATCGGGTACCGGGACACCCAGAACACTGAAGCTTTCTTT. Amino acid sequence: CASIGYRDTQNTEAFF. Full variable domain (rest looked up from reference TRBV7-9 and TRBJ1-1): DTGVSQNPRHKITKRGQNVTFRCDPISEHNRLYWYRQTLGQGPEFLTYFQNEAQLEKSRLLSDRFSAERPKGSFSTLEIQRTEQGDSAMYLCASIGYRDTQNTEAFFGQGTRLTVV.

This clone was seen only once. The chain uses TRBV6-1 and TRBJ1-2; 9 nucleotides match TRBD1. With 2 bases clipped from V and 8 bases from J, the junction kept 6 bases outside the gene matches. Germline V gene data show CDR1 as MNHNS and CDR2 as SASEGT. The length of the CDR3 is 14 residues. CDR3 loop: CASSEWTGAYGYTF. In DNA form, the CDR3 reads TGTGCCAGCAGTGAATGGACAGGGGCCTACGGCTACACCTTC.

The J gene is TRBJ2-3, the V gene TRBV7-3; D is possibly TRBD2 (6 bases). V lost 1 base to trimming and J lost 5 bases, with 10 bases between them. The CDR3 contains 14 residues. The V gene's germline CDR1 is SGHTA and CDR2 FQGTGA. The CDR3 region has the DNA TGTGCCAGCAGCTTAAAGGACTATAAAGATACGCAGTATTTT. Amino acid sequence: CASSLKDYKDTQYF.

The table lists this clone with a count of one. J is TRBJ2-2 and V is TRBV5-1; D remains unclear. Looked up from germline, CDR1 is SGHRS and CDR2 is YFSETQ. Deletions cut 4 bases from V and 0 bases from J, with 7 bases between. The CDR3 loop spans 14 amino acids. The CDR3 region has the DNA TGCGCCAGCAGCCAGCGCACGAACACCGGGGAGCTGTTTTTT. Amino acid sequence: CASSQRTNTGELFF.

The J gene is TRBJ1-1, the V gene TRBV6-5; D might be TRBD1 (6 bases). The CDR3 runs 13 residues. Trimming took off 7 bases at V and 1 base at J, with 10 bases between the two ends. Germline V lookup: CDR1 MNHEY, CDR2 SVGAGI. The CDR3 spells CASTKTGNTEAFF. CDR3 coding DNA: TGTGCCAGCACCAAGACAGGGAACACTGAAGCTTTCTTT.

This rearrangement joins TRBV5-1 to TRBJ2-3, with a weak D call TRBD2 (6 bases). The V gene's germline CDR1 is SGHRS and CDR2 YFSETQ. The CDR3 runs 13 residues. The V end lost 4 bases, the J end lost 3 bases, and 9 bases lay between the germline ends. The CDR3 region is CASSGGGTDTQYF. For the CDR3, the DNA is TGCGCCAGCAGCGGCGGAGGGACAGATACGCAGTATTTT.

V is TRBV29-1 and J is TRBJ2-3, with D perhaps matching TRBD2 (6 bases). CDR3 length: 14 residues. V lost 4 bases and J lost 0, with 11 bases in between. Looked up from germline, CDR1 is SQVTM and CDR2 is ANQGSEA. CDR3 protein: CSVGGGSSTDTQYF. CDR3 nucleotides: TGCAGCGTTGGGGGAGGCAGTAGCACAGATACGCAGTATTTT.

This chain connects TRBV30 to TRBJ1-2; D unclear. Between the trimmed V and J ends, which lost 5 bases and 8 bases, there was a span of 21 bases. Germline assignment: CDR1 GTSNPN and CDR2 SVGIG (reference sequence). CDR3 length: 14 residues. CDR3 residues: CAWDEFGPGGGYTF. In DNA, the CDR3 is TGTGCCTGGGACGAATTCGGACCCGGAGGGGGCTACACCTTC.